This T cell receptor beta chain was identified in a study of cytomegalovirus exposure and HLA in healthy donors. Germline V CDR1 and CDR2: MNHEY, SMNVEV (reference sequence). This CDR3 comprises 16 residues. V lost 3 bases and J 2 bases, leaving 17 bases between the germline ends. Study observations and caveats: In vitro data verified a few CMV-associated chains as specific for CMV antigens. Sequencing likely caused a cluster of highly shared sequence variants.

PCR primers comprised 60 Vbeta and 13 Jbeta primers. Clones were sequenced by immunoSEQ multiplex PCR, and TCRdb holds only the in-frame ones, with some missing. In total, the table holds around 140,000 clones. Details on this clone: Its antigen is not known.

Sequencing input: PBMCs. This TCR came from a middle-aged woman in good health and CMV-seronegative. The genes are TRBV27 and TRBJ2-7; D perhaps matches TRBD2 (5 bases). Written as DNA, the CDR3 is TGTGCCAGCAGTTTCGAGTCATCGCGGGCAGCCTACGAGCAGTACTTC. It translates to CASSFESSRAAYEQYF.